This entry features one T cell receptor (beta chain) sequence. The antigen remains undetermined. Donors sampled were nominally healthy, though unrecorded immune exposures were likely. The data derive from a study of cytomegalovirus exposure and HLA in healthy donors. General study findings and limits: When a later analysis compared HLA-associated TCR beta chains with equally common others, the HLA-associated chains turned out to be more clonally expanded and to have lower generation probabilities. A reported reduction in N-insertions relative to the approximately 670-donor mean was seen in an Asian-associated ancestry cluster in a later analysis. Most observed TCR sequences were rare, whereas some public TCRs were detected in many donors.

A multiplex PCR was run with 60 Vbeta primers and 13 Jbeta primers. Using immunoSEQ multiplex PCR, the repertoire was profiled, and TCRdb retains in-frame clones only, with some absent. The table has around 160,000 clones, about 70% seen once. The sample comprised PBMCs. This receptor was taken from a woman between 35 and 50 years old in good health and CMV-seropositive.

For the CDR3, the DNA is TGTGCCAGCAGTGGAGAGACAGTGAATTCACCCCTCCACTTT. Its protein product is CASSGETVNSPLHF. The chain uses TRBV2 and TRBJ1-6; weak D call: TRBD1 (5 bases). Germline CDR1 reads SNHLY; CDR2 reads FYNNEI. V lost 4 bases, J lost 7 bases, and 11 bases lay in between. The CDR3 is 14 residues long.